The clone carrying this TCR beta chain was seen only a few times. What it binds is not known. Given a much more abundant clone one base away, this may be a read error. These data come from a study of blood T cells in healthy people across ages. Study as a whole: There was about one barcoded beta molecule captured by template switching per two T cells. Regarding the study as a whole: TCR beta diversity, measured per million T cells, fell in a roughly linear way with age.

The authors ran a second PCR of 7 to 11 cycles using a sample-barcoded 5' primer and a J-beta primer mix. One entry per CDR3 protein results from TCRdb running MiXCR on the 5' RACE reads. The repertoire consists of about 590,000 distinct CDR3 sequences, with approximately 30% occurring once and the leading ten covering roughly 14%. Healthy Caucasian individuals from Russia aged roughly 6 to 90 served as donors. Per sample, a minimum of 6 million PBMCs were isolated. Germline V CDR1 and CDR2: ENHRY, SYGVKD. This CDR3 has 15 amino acids. V trimming: 11 bases; J trimming: 4 bases; junction bases outside the gene matches: 14.

This TCR was sampled from an elderly woman in good health. Sequencing was carried out using blood. The J gene is TRBJ2-3, the V gene TRBV10-3; 8 bases agree with TRBD2. CDR3 loop: CASWEAGAYADTQYF. CDR3 nucleotides: TGTGCCTCCTGGGAAGCGGGGGCCTACGCAGATACGCAGTATTTT.